Listed here are 10 T cell receptor beta chains from one sample, sequenced in a study of cytomegalovirus exposure and HLA in healthy donors. The PCR contained 60 Vbeta and 13 Jbeta primers. Generated by immunoSEQ multiplex PCR, the TCRdb table keeps only in-frame clones and is missing some. The repertoire holds 130,000 to 150,000 clones, with about four fifths as singletons. Input material: PBMCs. These receptors came from a woman aged 18-29 years in good health and CMV-seropositive.

V usage is TRBV29-1 and J usage is TRBJ1-2; 9 bases are a match to TRBD1. With 6 bases clipped from V and 3 bases from J, the junction kept 20 bases outside the gene matches. Germline values: CDR1 SQVTM, CDR2 ANQGSEA. This CDR3 is 18 amino acids long. CDR3 bases: TGCAGCGTCCGGGACAGGGAGAAGGAGGGAGGACTTGACTATGGCTACACCTTC. The encoded protein is CSVRDREKEGGLDYGYTF.

This clone was counted once. The rearrangement uses TRBV2 and TRBJ1-2; D ambiguous. V was cut by 3 bases and J by 0 bases, with 5 bases left in between. Germline-derived CDR1 and CDR2 are SNHLY and FYNNEI. CDR3 length: 13 amino acids. The CDR3 sequence: CASSETTNYGYTF. CDR3 coding DNA: TGTGCCAGCAGTGAGACTACTAACTATGGCTACACCTTC.

This clone was observed a few times. The V gene is TRBV19, the J gene TRBJ1-5; 7 nucleotides align to TRBD1. There are 15 residues in the CDR3. The germline V gene has CDR1 LNHDA and CDR2 SQIVND (reference sequence). The V and J ends lost 3 bases and 3 bases, in that order; junction bases with no gene match: 5. This CDR3 is CASSILTGPNQPQHF. The DNA for the CDR3 is TGTGCCAGTAGTATCTTGACAGGGCCCAATCAGCCCCAGCATTTT.

The rearrangement joins TRBV19 to TRBJ1-1, with a tentative D call TRBD1 (6 bases). CDR3 length: 16 amino acids. Trimming removed 4 bases from V and 3 bases from J, with 18 bases in between. Looked up from germline, CDR1 is LNHDA and CDR2 is SQIVND (reference sequence). The CDR3 coding sequence is TGTGCCAGTAGTAGAAACAGGGCGGCAGCGGACACTGAAGCTTTCTTT. Amino acid sequence: CASSRNRAAADTEAFF. The whole variable domain, filled in from reference TRBV19 and TRBJ1-1, reads DGGITQSPKYLFRKEGQNVTLSCEQNLNHDAMYWYRQDPGQGLRLIYYSQIVNDFQKGDIAEGYSVSREKKESFPLTVTSAQKNPTAFYLCASSRNRAAADTEAFFGQGTRLTVV.

This chain connects TRBV18 to TRBJ2-6; possibly TRBD1 for D (6 bases). Germline V gene lookup returns CDR1 KGHSH and CDR2 LQKENI. V dropped 3 bases and J dropped 2 bases, with 8 bases sitting between them. The CDR3 covers 15 residues. CDR3 nucleotide sequence: TGTGCCAGCTCACCGGGGGCCACTGGGGCCAACGTCCTGACTTTC. It yields the protein CASSPGATGANVLTF.

V is TRBV11-3 and J is TRBJ2-1, with D maybe TRBD2 (5 bases). This CDR3 has 16 residues. V was shortened by 5 bases and J by 5 bases, with 19 bases between the two germline ends. Germline values: CDR1 SGHNT, CDR2 YENEEA. DNA of the CDR3: TGTGCCAGCAGCCTGATAGGACCGGGAACGGACAATGAGCAGTTCTTC. Protein sequence: CASSLIGPGTDNEQFF. Full variable domain (rest looked up from reference TRBV11-3 and TRBJ2-1): EAGVVQSPRYKIIEKKQPVAFWCNPISGHNTLYWYLQNLGQGPELLIRYENEEAVDDSQLPKDRFSAERLKGVDSTLKIQPAELGDSAVYLCASSLIGPGTDNEQFFGPGTRLTVL.

The chain carries TRBV7-6 and TRBJ2-1; D is possibly TRBD1 (7 bases). V dropped 5 bases and J dropped 4 bases, with 15 bases sitting between them. Germline assignment: CDR1 SGHVS and CDR2 FNYEAQ. This CDR3 is 15 amino acids long. The DNA for the CDR3 is TGTGCCAGCAGCCCCCGGAGGGGGCAGTACAATGAGCAGTTCTTC. The encoded protein is CASSPRRGQYNEQFF.

This chain connects TRBV27 to TRBJ2-5; 9 bases are shared with TRBD2. Trimming cost V 5 bases and J 4 bases; bases outside gene matches: 5. This CDR3 spans 14 amino acids. Germline V gene sequence: CDR1 MNHEY, CDR2 SMNVEV (reference sequence). In DNA, the CDR3 is TGTGCCAGCAGTCCGTGGCGGGGGGGAGAGACCCAGTACTTC. Translating it yields CASSPWRGGETQYF.

CDR3 sequence (DNA): TGTGCCACCAGCAAAAGGACAGGGGATCACTACGAGCAGTACTTC. Translation gives CATSKRTGDHYEQYF. V is TRBV15 and J is TRBJ2-5, with 9 bases identical to TRBD1. The DNA end favors TRBJ2-7, so the J call may be wrong. CDR1 is LNHNV, CDR2 YYDKDF, per germline (reference sequence). The CDR3 runs to 15 residues.

This chain connects TRBV12-5 to TRBJ1-1, with a tentative D call TRBD1 (6 bases). The CDR3 is made up of 13 amino acids. Trimming took off 7 bases at V and 6 bases at J, with 15 bases between the two ends. Germline lookup yields CDR1 LGHNT and CDR2 FRNRAP. The CDR3 sequence is CASARGVFPEAFF. The DNA for the CDR3 is TGTGCTAGTGCCAGGGGTGTATTCCCTGAAGCTTTCTTT.